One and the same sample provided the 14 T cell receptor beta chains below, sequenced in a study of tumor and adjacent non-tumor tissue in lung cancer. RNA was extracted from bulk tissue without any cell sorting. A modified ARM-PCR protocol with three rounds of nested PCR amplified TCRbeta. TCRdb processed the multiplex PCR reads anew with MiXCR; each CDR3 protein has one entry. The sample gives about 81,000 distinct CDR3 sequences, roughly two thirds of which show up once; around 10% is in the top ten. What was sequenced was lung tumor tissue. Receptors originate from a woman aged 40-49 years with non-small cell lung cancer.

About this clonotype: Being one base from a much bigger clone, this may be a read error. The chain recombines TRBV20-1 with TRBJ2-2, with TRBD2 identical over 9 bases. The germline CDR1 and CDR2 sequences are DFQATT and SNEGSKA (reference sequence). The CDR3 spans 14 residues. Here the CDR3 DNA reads TGCCGTGCTCTTGGGACTAGCACAACCGGGGAGCTGTTTTTT. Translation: CRALGTSTTGELFF.

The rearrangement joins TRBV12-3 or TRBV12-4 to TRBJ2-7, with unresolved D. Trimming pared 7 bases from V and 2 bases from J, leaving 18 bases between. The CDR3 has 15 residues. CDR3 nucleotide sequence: TGTGCCAGCATCTTAGAGATCGCGGACCCCTACGAGCAGTACTTC. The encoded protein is CASILEIADPYEQYF.

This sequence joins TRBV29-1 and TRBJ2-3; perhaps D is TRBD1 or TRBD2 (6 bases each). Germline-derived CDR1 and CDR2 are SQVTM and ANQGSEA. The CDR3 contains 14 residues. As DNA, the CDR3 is TGCTGCAGCGGAGGTCTGGGGGGCCAAGATACGCAGTATTTT. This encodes CCSGGLGGQDTQYF.

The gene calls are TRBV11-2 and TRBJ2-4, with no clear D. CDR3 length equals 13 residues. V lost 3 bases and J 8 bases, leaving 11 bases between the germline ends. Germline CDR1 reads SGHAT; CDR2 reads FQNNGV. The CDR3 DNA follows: TGTGCCAGCAGCTTTCTGAATGGGGACATTCAGTACTTC. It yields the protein CASSFLNGDIQYF.

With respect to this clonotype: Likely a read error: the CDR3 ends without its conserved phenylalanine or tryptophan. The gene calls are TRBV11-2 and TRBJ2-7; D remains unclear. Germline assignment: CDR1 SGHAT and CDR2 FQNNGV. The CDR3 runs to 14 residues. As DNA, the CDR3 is TGTACCAGCAACTTAGTCTCAAACTCCTACGAGCAGTACTTG. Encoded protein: CTSNLVSNSYEQYL.

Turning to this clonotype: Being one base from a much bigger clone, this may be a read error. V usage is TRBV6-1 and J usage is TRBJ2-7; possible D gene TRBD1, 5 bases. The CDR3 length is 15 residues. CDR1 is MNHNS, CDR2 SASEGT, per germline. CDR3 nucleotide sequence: TGTGCCAGCAGTGAAGAGCCCGACAGCTCCTACGGGCAGTACTTC. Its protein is CASSEEPDSSYGQYF.

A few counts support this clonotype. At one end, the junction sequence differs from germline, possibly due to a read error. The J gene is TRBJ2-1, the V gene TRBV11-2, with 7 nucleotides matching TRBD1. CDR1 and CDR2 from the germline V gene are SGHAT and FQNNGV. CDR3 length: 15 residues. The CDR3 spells CASSLGETGCNEQFF. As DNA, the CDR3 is TGTGCCAGTAGCTTAGGTGAGACAGGGTGCAATGAGCAGTTCTTC.

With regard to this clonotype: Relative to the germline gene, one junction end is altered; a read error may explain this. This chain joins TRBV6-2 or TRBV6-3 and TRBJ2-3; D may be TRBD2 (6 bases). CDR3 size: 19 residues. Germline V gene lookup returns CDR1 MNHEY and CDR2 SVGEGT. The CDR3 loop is CACSYSVSQRVYSTGTQYF. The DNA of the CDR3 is TGTGCCTGCAGTTACTCGGTATCGCAGCGGGTCTACTCCACAGGAACGCAGTATTTT.

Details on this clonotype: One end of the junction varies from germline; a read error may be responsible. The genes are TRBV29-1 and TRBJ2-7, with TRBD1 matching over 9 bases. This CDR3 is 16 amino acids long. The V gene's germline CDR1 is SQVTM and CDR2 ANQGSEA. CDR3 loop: CIVEGKAWDRAYEQYF. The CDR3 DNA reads TGCATCGTTGAAGGAAAGGCCTGGGACAGGGCCTACGAGCAGTACTTC.

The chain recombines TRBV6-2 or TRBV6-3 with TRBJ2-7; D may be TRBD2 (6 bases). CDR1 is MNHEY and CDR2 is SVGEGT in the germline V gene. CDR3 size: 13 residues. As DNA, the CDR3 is TGTGCGACCGGGAGTGCCCCCTCCTACGAGCAGTACTTC. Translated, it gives CATGSAPSYEQYF.

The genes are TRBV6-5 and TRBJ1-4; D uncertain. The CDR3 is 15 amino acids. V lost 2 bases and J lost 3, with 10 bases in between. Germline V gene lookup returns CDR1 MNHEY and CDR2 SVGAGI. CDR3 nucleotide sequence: TGTGCCAGCAGTTACACGACCGAACCTAATGAAAAACTGTTTTTT. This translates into CASSYTTEPNEKLFF.

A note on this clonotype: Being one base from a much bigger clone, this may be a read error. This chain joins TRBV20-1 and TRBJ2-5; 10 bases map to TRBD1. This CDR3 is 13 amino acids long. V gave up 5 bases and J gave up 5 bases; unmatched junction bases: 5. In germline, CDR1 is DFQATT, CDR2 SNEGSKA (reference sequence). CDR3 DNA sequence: TGCAGTGCTTCGGGACAGGGGATGGAGACCCAGTACTTC. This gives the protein CSASGQGMETQYF.

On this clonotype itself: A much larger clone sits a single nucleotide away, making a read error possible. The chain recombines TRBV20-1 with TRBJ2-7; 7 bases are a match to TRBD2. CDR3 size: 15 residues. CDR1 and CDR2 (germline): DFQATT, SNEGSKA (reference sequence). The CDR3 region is CSVRGDDGLVYEQYF. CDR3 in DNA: TGCAGTGTTAGAGGAGATGACGGACTAGTTTACGAGCAGTACTTC.

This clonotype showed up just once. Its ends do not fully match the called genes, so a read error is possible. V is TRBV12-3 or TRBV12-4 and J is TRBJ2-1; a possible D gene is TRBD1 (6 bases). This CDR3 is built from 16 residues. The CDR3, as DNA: TGTGCCAGCAGTCCACCTTTACAGGGATCCTACGATGAGCAGTTCTTC. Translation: CASSPPLQGSYDEQFF.